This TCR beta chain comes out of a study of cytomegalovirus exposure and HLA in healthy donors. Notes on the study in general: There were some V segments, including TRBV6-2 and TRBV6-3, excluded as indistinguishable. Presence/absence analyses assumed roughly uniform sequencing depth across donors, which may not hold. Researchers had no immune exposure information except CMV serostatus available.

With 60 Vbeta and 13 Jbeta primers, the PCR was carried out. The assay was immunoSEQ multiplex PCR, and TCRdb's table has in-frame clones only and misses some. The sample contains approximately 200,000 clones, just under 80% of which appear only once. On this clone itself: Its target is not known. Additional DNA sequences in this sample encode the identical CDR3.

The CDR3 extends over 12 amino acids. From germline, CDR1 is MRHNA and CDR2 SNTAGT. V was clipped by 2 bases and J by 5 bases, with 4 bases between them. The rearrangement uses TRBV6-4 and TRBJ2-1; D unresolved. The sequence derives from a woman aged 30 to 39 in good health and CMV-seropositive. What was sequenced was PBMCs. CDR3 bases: TGTGCCAGCAGTGACAGCAACAATGAGCAGTTCTTC. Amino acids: CASSDSNNEQFF.